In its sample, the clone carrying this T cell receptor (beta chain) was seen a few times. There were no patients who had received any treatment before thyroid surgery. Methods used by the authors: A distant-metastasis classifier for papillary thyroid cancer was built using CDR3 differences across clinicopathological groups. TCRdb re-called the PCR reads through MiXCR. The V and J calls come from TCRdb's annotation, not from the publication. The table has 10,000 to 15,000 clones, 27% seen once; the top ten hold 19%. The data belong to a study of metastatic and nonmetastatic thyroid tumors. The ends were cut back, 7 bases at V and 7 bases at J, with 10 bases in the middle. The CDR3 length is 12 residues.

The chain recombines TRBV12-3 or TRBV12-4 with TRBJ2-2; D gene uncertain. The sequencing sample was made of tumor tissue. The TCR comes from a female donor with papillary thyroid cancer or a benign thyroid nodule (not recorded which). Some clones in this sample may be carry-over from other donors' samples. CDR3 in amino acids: CASIRSSGELFF. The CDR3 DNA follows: TGTGCCAGCATTCGCAGTAGCGGGGAGCTGTTTTTT.